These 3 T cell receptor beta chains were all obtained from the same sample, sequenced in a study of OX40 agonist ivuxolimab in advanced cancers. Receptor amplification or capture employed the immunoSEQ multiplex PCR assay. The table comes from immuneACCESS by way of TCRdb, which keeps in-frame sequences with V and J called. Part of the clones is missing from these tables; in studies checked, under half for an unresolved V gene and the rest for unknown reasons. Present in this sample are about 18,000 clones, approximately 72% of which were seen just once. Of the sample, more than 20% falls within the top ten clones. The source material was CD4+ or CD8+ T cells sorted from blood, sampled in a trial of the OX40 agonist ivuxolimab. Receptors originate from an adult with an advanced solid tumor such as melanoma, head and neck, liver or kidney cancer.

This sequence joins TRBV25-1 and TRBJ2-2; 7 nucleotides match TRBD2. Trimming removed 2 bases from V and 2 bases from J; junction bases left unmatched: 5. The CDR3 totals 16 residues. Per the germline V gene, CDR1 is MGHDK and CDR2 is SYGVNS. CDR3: CASSEQRDTNTGELFF. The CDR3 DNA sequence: TGTGCCAGCAGTGAACAGCGGGATACTAACACCGGGGAGCTGTTTTTT.

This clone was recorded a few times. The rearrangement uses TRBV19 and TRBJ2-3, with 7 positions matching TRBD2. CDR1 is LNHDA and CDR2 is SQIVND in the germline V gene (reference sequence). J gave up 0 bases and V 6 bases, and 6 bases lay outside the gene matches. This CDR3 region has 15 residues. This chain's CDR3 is CASSTLAASTDTQYF. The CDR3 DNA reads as TGTGCCAGTAGCACCCTAGCGGCTAGCACAGATACGCAGTATTTT. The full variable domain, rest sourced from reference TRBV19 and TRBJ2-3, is DGGITQSPKYLFRKEGQNVTLSCEQNLNHDAMYWYRQDPGQGLRLIYYSQIVNDFQKGDIAEGYSVSREKKESFPLTVTSAQKNPTAFYLCASSTLAASTDTQYFGPGTRLTVL.

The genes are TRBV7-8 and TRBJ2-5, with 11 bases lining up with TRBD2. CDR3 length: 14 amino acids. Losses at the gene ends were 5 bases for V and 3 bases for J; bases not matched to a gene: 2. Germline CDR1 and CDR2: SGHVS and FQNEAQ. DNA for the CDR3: TGTGCCAGCAGCGAGGGACTAGCGGAAGAGACCCAGTACTTC. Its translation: CASSEGLAEETQYF.